These T cell receptor beta chains were read from a single sample in a study of blood T cell repertoires in COVID-19. Assay: immunoSEQ multiplex PCR; the TCRdb copy retains only in-frame clones and omits some. This table has more than 300,000 clones, roughly 90% appearing once. Sequencing was done on a sample of PBMCs or T cells enriched from blood (not recorded which). All receptors come from a woman aged 25-40 years who had been exposed to COVID-19. Each CDR3 is given with its conserved first and last residue. The D gene is left open where the match is weak. Size tells how often a clone was seen (once, few, many) or the class of an expanded clone, and some rows leave it out.

v_gene	j_gene	abundance	d_gene	CDR3aa	CDR3nt
TRBV13	TRBJ1-1	NA	TRBD1	CASSSAGTGNTEAFF	TGTGCCAGCAGCTCTGCCGGGACAGGGAACACTGAAGCTTTCTTT
TRBV13	TRBJ1-5	NA	NA	CASSQNSDQPQHF	TGTGCCAGCAGCCAAAATTCGGATCAGCCCCAGCATTTT
TRBV7-2	TRBJ2-7	NA	TRBD1	CASSLGTGPYEQYF	TGTGCCAGCAGCTTAGGGACAGGCCCCTACGAGCAGTACTTC
TRBV6-5	TRBJ1-3	NA	NA	CASSYSIARGNTIYF	TGTGCCAGCAGTTACTCGATTGCCAGAGGAAACACCATATATTTT
TRBV6-6	TRBJ1-4	NA	TRBD1	CASSSTGVTNEKLFF	TGTGCCAGCAGTTCGACAGGGGTAACTAATGAAAAACTGTTTTTT
TRBV5-1	TRBJ2-1	NA	TRBD1	CASSPTGGDYNEQFF	TGCGCCAGCAGCCCGACAGGGGGGGACTACAATGAGCAGTTCTTC
TRBV3-1/TRBV3-2	TRBJ2-7	NA	TRBD2	CASRTSGTYEQYF	TGTGCCTCCAGGACTAGCGGGACCTACGAGCAGTACTTC
TRBV19	TRBJ1-2	few	NA	CASKGVTGSLGYGYTF	TGTGCCAGTAAAGGGGTTACAGGATCCTTGGGCTATGGCTACACCTTC
TRBV11-2	TRBJ2-3	NA	TRBD2	CASSLGRGGQRDTQYF	TGTGCCAGCAGCTTAGGGCGGGGGGGCCAGAGAGATACGCAGTATTTT
TRBV9	TRBJ1-3	NA	NA	CASSVLGVSGNTIYF	TGTGCCAGCAGCGTCCTCGGGGTCTCTGGAAACACCATATATTTT
TRBV14	TRBJ1-1	NA	TRBD1	CASSPIFQGAQAFF	TGTGCCAGCAGCCCTATCTTCCAGGGGGCGCAGGCTTTCTTT
TRBV28	TRBJ2-1	NA	TRBD2	CASTLGGAINEQFF	TGTGCCAGCACTCTCGGGGGGGCCATTAATGAGCAGTTCTTC
TRBV7-8	TRBJ1-3	NA	NA	CASSPGGNTIYF	TGTGCCAGCAGCCCAGGGGGAAACACCATATATTTT
TRBV7-2	TRBJ1-1	NA	TRBD1	CASSLRTGVSTEAFF	TGTGCCAGCAGCTTAAGAACAGGGGTAAGCACTGAAGCTTTCTTT
TRBV14	TRBJ1-3	NA	NA	CASTATGDTIYF	TGTGCCAGCACGGCTACGGGTGACACCATATATTTT
TRBV2	TRBJ2-1	few	NA	CASSERAGRSDEQFF	TGTGCCAGCAGTGAACGTGCTGGGCGTAGTGATGAGCAGTTCTTC
TRBV5-4	TRBJ2-1	NA	TRBD1	CASSGGQAYNEQFF	TGTGCCAGCAGCGGCGGACAGGCATACAATGAGCAGTTCTTC
TRBV5-1	TRBJ2-2	NA	TRBD1	CATSKTGTNTGELFF	TGCGCCACCTCAAAGACAGGGACCAACACCGGGGAGCTGTTTTTT
TRBV19	TRBJ1-1	NA	TRBD1	CASIAGQGTIEAFF	TGTGCCAGTATTGCCGGACAGGGAACCATTGAAGCTTTCTTT
TRBV9	TRBJ1-2	NA	NA	CASTRSSTIDYGYTF	TGTGCCAGCACCCGTAGTTCTACTATTGACTATGGCTACACCTTC
TRBV11-2	TRBJ2-3	NA	TRBD2	CASSPLAGGQVGTDTQYF	TGTGCCAGCAGCCCCCTAGCGGGGGGGCAGGTGGGTACAGATACGCAGTATTTT
TRBV24-1	TRBJ1-2	few	TRBD1	CATSSTGGLSGGYTF	TGTGCCACCTCGTCGACAGGGGGCCTCTCGGGGGGCTACACCTTC
TRBV4-3	TRBJ1-6	NA	NA	CASSQVGGAPLHF	TGCGCCAGCAGCCAAGTAGGGGGGGCACCCCTCCACTTT
TRBV4-1	TRBJ2-1	NA	TRBD2	CASSPRTSGGAGNEQFF	TGCGCCAGCAGCCCCCGGACTAGCGGGGGGGCCGGGAATGAGCAGTTCTTC
TRBV7-9	TRBJ2-7	NA	TRBD2	CASSAAGGGRSSYEQYF	TGTGCCAGCAGCGCCGCGGGCGGGGGGAGAAGCTCCTACGAGCAGTACTTC
TRBV5-1	TRBJ1-6	few	TRBD1	CASSRNRDRGGDSPLHF	TGCGCCAGCAGCCGTAACCGGGACAGGGGGGGAGATTCACCCCTCCACTTT
TRBV2	TRBJ1-2	NA	NA	CASSVIREVGREGYTF	TGTGCCAGCAGTGTAATCAGGGAGGTTGGGAGAGAGGGCTACACCTTC
TRBV5-1	TRBJ1-1	NA	NA	CASSPGLNTEAFF	TGCGCCAGCAGCCCGGGATTGAACACTGAAGCTTTCTTT
TRBV6-5	TRBJ1-2	NA	NA	CASSYSTAYGYTF	TGTGCCAGCAGTTACTCGACAGCTTATGGCTACACCTTC